This T cell receptor beta chain was profiled in a study of multiple sclerosis patients with progressive multifocal leukoencephalopathy (dated 2019 in TCRdb). About the study as a whole: The study examined peripheral T and B cells of MS patients who developed PML (4 under natalizumab, 1 after alemtuzumab) and treated patients who did not. The goal of the study was to detect any JC virus-specific or public T-cell expansions that arose at the time of PML onset. Longitudinal follow-up was performed in two natalizumab-treated patients who later developed PML, from before therapy through 6 and 12 months to PML onset.

About this clone: The clone's antigen remains unknown. Base-call qualities are not available, and no considerably larger clone is one nucleotide away.

According to the study, the label for this sample's time point signals: approximately 11 months of natalizumab therapy. Reading the label with the study, this specimen's treatment or condition is: on natalizumab therapy at sampling. Four to six MS patients treated with natalizumab who did not develop PML were sampled longitudinally as controls. Every listed patient had earlier received interferon beta, and every PML patient was female. At 6 and 12 months of natalizumab therapy, T1 and T2 blood samples were collected, respectively. Ficoll-Hypaque density gradient centrifugation was used to isolate peripheral blood mononuclear cells. TRB CDR3 regions were amplified from genomic DNA with the immunoSEQ two-step multiplex PCR at survey-level depth. Each PCR was spiked with synthetic inline TR CDR3 controls spanning all V-J pairings to estimate template counts and remove amplification bias. Reads went through processing to reduce amplification and sequencing bias, and quantification was done against synthetic TR CDR3 analogs. The authors processed their data as follows. Raw data were processed in ImmunoSEQ Analyzer, with out-of-frame sequences and CDR3s containing stop codons removed, and gene names were assigned according to IMGT nomenclature. Repertoire diversity was summarized as normalized Shannon entropy, defined as 1 minus Pielou's evenness. TRB sequences were treated as identical only when sharing V gene, J gene and CDR3. Public PML clonotypes were CDR3s shared by two or more PML-onset samples but absent earlier, in controls, and in public databases. Skylign with the observed count method was used to analyze CDR3 amino acid composition at each position. As stored in TCRdb, this immuneACCESS dataset retains in-frame rearrangements with V and J assigned. A fraction of the clones does not appear; measured against another copy, unresolved V genes explain less than half of the discrepancy, and the remainder lacks a known reason. Clone size and V and J calls were adopted from that table, with D and trimming inferred from the DNA. In all, the sample holds under 30,000 clones, and around 90% of those were seen once. Of the sample, under 1.5% falls within the top ten clones.

Overall results and qualifications from the work: Because of the small, descriptive cohort, whether findings reflect JC virus infection or general immunocompromise remained unclear. Analysis was limited to peripheral blood, even though cerebrospinal fluid or brain lymphocytes might be more informative for natalizumab-associated PML. TRB clones above 0.5% frequency appeared only in PML patients, but expanded clones at PML onset were already present before and during natalizumab therapy. In most PML patients, lower normalized Shannon entropy suggested less diverse TRB repertoires, while the natalizumab-treated controls had values close to 1. No common TRBV or TRBJ gene usage or preferential TRBV-TRBJ pairings were detected when PML developed.

Sequences SGHVS (CDR1) and FNYEAQ (CDR2) are obtained from the germline V gene. The CDR3 measures 12 amino acids from cysteine to phenylalanine. Left in the record is the CDR3 DNA by itself, 36 bases read in frame from the first base. V loses 1 base of germline sequence and J loses 7 bases, and the interval between the two ends is 6 bases. The sequence joins TRBV7-6 to TRBJ2-3; the D gene cannot be named for sure. This sequence was found in a human donor with multiple sclerosis. Source: PBMCs, taken from a patient treated with natalizumab. The nucleotide sequence is given as TGTGCCAGCAGCTTAGTTACGAATACGCAGTATTTT. Translated, this gives CASSLVTNTQYF.